These 20 T cell receptor beta chains originate from one sample sequenced in a study of regulatory T cells in long-lasting Graves disease. Relying on iRepertoire HTBI primers and Arm-PCR of CDR3 regions, the team built TCR beta libraries. TCRdb re-analysed the multiplex PCR reads in MiXCR, keeping a single row per CDR3 protein. This table holds around 480,000 distinct CDR3 sequences, about 16% found once. Time point in this sample: newly diagnosed GD, antithyroid drugs for less than 3 months. RNA isolated from PBMCs was used to make the TCR library. These sequences were also reported in another study, on T cells in Graves' hyperthyroidism and ophthalmopathy.

Specimen: peripheral blood mononuclear cells (PBMCs), collected at new diagnosis, from a patient treated with antithyroid drugs. The receptors come from a woman aged 35-60 years with Graves disease.

As regards this clonotype: It may be a read error: a sequence one base away is much more abundant. CDR3 protein: CASSLGGTGSDEALF. The CDR3 nucleotides are TGCGCCAGCAGCTTGGGGGGGACAGGGTCGGATGAAGCTCTCTTT. This chain connects TRBV5-1 to TRBJ1-1; 9 nucleotides align to TRBD1. CDR1 is SGHRS and CDR2 is YFSETQ in the germline V gene. This CDR3 region has 15 residues.

This clonotype has ten or more counts. The chain carries TRBV28 and TRBJ2-7; no clear D gene. Trimming stripped 6 bases from V and 2 bases from J, with 8 bases between. This CDR3 has 12 amino acids. Germline CDR1 reads MDHEN; CDR2 reads SYDVKM. The CDR3 DNA is TGTGCCAGCAGGGCCGGGCCCTACGAGCAGTACTTC. As protein: CASRAGPYEQYF.

The sample holds many counts of this clonotype. V gene TRBV2 combines with J gene TRBJ2-7; D is undetermined. The CDR3 has 13 amino acids. From germline, CDR1 is SNHLY and CDR2 FYNNEI. The V gene lost 4 bases and the J gene lost 2 bases, with 9 bases spanning the gap. The CDR3 sequence is CASSGLLTYEQYF. The CDR3 bases are TGTGCCAGCAGTGGGCTTCTTACCTACGAGCAGTACTTC.

This clonotype was seen only a few times. The rearrangement uses TRBV7-9 and TRBJ2-3; D is unresolved. The germline V and J ends were trimmed by 6 bases and 2 bases, with 12 bases remaining between them. The V gene's germline CDR1 is SEHNR and CDR2 FQNEAQ (reference sequence). This CDR3 spans 14 amino acids. Here the CDR3 reads CASSGDVVTDTQYF. CDR3 bases: TGTGCCAGCAGTGGGGATGTGGTCACAGATACGCAGTATTTT.

This clonotype was counted at least ten times. The genes are TRBV27 and TRBJ2-1; 7 bases agree with TRBD2. This CDR3 is 14 amino acids long. V dropped 4 bases and J dropped 7; count of bases not matched to a gene: 7. Germline V lookup: CDR1 MNHEY, CDR2 SMNVEV (reference sequence). CDR3 sequence (DNA): TGTGCCAGCAGTTCCGCCGGGAGGAGGAATGAGCAGTTCTTC. It specifies CASSSAGRRNEQFF.

This clonotype was seen at least ten times. V usage is TRBV7-9 and J usage is TRBJ2-7; D is possibly TRBD1 (6 bases). Trimming stripped 5 bases from V and 0 bases from J, with 14 bases between. CDR3 length: 15 amino acids. CDR1 is SEHNR, CDR2 FQNEAQ, per germline (reference sequence). CDR3 in amino acids: CASSQTGMPSYEQYF. DNA for the CDR3: TGTGCCAGCAGCCAAACAGGGATGCCCTCCTACGAGCAGTACTTC.

V usage is TRBV4-3 and J usage is TRBJ2-2; 11 bases align to TRBD2. The CDR3 has 17 residues. The V and J ends lost 2 bases and 8 bases, in that order; junction bases with no gene match: 10. Germline V gives CDR1 LGHNA, CDR2 YSLEER. The CDR3 here is CASSQTTSGGVTGELFF. The CDR3, as DNA: TGCGCCAGCAGCCAAACTACTAGCGGGGGTGTTACTGGGGAGCTGTTTTTT.

This clonotype was recorded many times. The chain employs TRBV12-3 or TRBV12-4 and TRBJ1-1, with 9 bases aligning to TRBD1. There are 14 residues in the CDR3. V shed 5 bases and J 5 bases; nucleotides not matched to a gene: 6. CDR3 bases: TGTGCCAGCAGTCCTACAGGGGGCCGGACTGAAGCTTTCTTT. The encoded protein is CASSPTGGRTEAFF.

This clonotype was counted many times. The gene calls are TRBV12-3 or TRBV12-4 and TRBJ2-7; perhaps TRBD1 as D (7 bases). This CDR3 contains 14 residues. V was cut by 8 bases and J by 0 bases, with 14 bases left in between. The CDR3 loop is CASVGRGDSYEQYF. The CDR3 nucleotides are TGTGCCAGCGTAGGCAGGGGGGACTCCTACGAGCAGTACTTC.

The CDR3 reads CASSPFPTGELFF. The CDR3 DNA follows: TGTGCCAGCTCACCCTTCCCCACCGGGGAGCTGTTTTTT. The J gene is TRBJ2-2, the V gene TRBV18; no reliable D call. CDR1 and CDR2 (germline): KGHSH, LQKENI. There are 13 residues in the CDR3. V lost 3 bases, J lost 4 bases, and 6 bases lay in between.

This clonotype has a count of ten or more. The genes are TRBV30 and TRBJ2-5, with D possibly TRBD2 on 6 matching bases. In germline, CDR1 is GTSNPN, CDR2 SVGIG (reference sequence). Trimming removed 0 bases at V and 4 bases at J, with 9 bases between. CDR3 length: 13 residues. CDR3: CAWSVGRGETQYF. The CDR3 DNA follows: TGTGCCTGGAGTGTGGGGCGGGGAGAGACCCAGTACTTC.

The chain has TRBV6-2 or TRBV6-3 and TRBJ2-1; the D is unclear. The CDR3 has 14 residues. V dropped 6 bases and J dropped 4 bases, with 13 bases sitting between them. Germline CDR1 MNHEY, CDR2 SVGEGT. The CDR3 DNA follows: TGTGCCAGCAGACGGACGGATACTTACAATGAGCAGTTCTTC. It encodes CASRRTDTYNEQFF.

This clonotype appeared a few times. The CDR3 loop reads CSVDFRGNTEAFF. The CDR3 DNA sequence: TGCAGCGTTGACTTCCGGGGGAACACTGAAGCTTTCTTT. The J gene is TRBJ1-1, the V gene TRBV29-1, with D hard to call. The CDR3 has 13 residues. V gave up 3 bases and J gave up 1 base, with 9 bases separating them. The germline V gene has CDR1 SQVTM and CDR2 ANQGSEA.

This clonotype was seen ten or more times. This chain connects TRBV7-9 to TRBJ2-7; D gene uncertain. The CDR3 totals 14 residues. V lost 0 bases and J lost 5, with 11 bases in between. Germline CDR1 is SEHNR and CDR2 is FQNEAQ (reference sequence). The CDR3: CASSLALTPHEQYF. The CDR3 DNA is TGTGCCAGCAGCTTAGCGCTGACCCCCCACGAGCAGTACTTC.

The gene calls are TRBV5-6 and TRBJ2-1; D is possibly TRBD1 (7 bases). V lost 8 bases and J lost 12, with 18 bases in between. This CDR3 is built from 12 residues. The germline gives CDR1 SGHDT, CDR2 YYEEEE. CDR3 nucleotides: TGTGCCAGGGCCCAGGGGGGATCGGGGCAGTTCTTC. Protein product: CARAQGGSGQFF. Using reference TRBV5-6 and TRBJ2-1 for the parts outside the CDR3, the full variable domain is DAGVTQSPTHLIKTRGQQVTLRCSPKSGHDTVSWYQQALGQGPQFIFQYYEEEERQRGNFPDRFSGHQFPNYSSELNVNALLLGDSALYLCARAQGGSGQFFGPGTRLTVL.

This clonotype was detected many times. The CDR3 is CASSLYRDSQETQYF. CDR3 coding DNA: TGTGCCAGCAGTTTATACCGGGACAGCCAAGAGACCCAGTACTTC. The rearrangement joins TRBV12-3 or TRBV12-4 to TRBJ2-5; 7 bases are shared with TRBD1. The junction had 4 bases not matched to a gene; V was cut back by 2 bases and J by 1 base. The CDR3 consists of 15 residues.

This clonotype has a count of ten or more. The V call is TRBV5-6, the J call TRBJ2-3; TRBD1 matches at 7 bases. V dropped 5 bases and J dropped 2; count of bases not matched to a gene: 11. This CDR3 has 16 amino acids. Germline V CDR1 and CDR2: SGHDT, YYEEEE. In DNA, the CDR3 is TGTGCCAGCAGACGTTCCGGGACAGAAGTCACAGATACGCAGTATTTT. Protein product: CASRRSGTEVTDTQYF.

There are a few counts of this clonotype. This sequence joins TRBV3-1 and TRBJ2-1; tentatively, D is TRBD2 (5 bases). The CDR3 contains 14 residues. V lost 1 base and J 10 bases, leaving 14 bases between the germline ends. Germline V gene data show CDR1 as LGHDT and CDR2 as YNNKEL (reference sequence). This chain's CDR3 is CASSQGFSGKEQFF. The CDR3, as DNA: TGTGCCAGCAGCCAAGGATTCTCGGGGAAGGAGCAGTTCTTC.

This clonotype was picked up many times. The chain is built from TRBV11-2 and TRBJ1-1, with D unclear. V lost 1 base, J lost 6 bases, and 12 bases lay in between. CDR1 is SGHAT, CDR2 FQNNGV, per germline. There are 14 residues in the CDR3. The CDR3 loop is CASSLVAGMSEAFF. The CDR3 coding sequence is TGTGCCAGCAGCTTAGTTGCGGGGATGTCTGAAGCTTTCTTT.

In this sample, this clonotype turned up a few times. V gene TRBV5-8 combines with J gene TRBJ1-5, with D unclear. The CDR3 sequence is 12 residues long. Germline V CDR1 and CDR2: SGHTS, YDEGEE. The V end lost 0 bases, the J end lost 11 bases, and 9 bases lay between the germline ends. The CDR3 region has the DNA TGTGCCAGCAGCTTGGCTGGGAAGGCCCAGCATTTT. Protein: CASSLAGKAQHF.